This TCR beta chain was sequenced during a study of tumor-infiltrating lymphocytes in primary liver carcinoma. About the study: Samples yielded about 3.65 to 7.5 million productive TCRbeta reads, similar across tissue types.

Germline trimming cut 6 bases from V and 3 bases from J; bases unmatched to any gene: 7. The CDR3 spans 15 residues. Germline CDR1 and CDR2: MNHEY and SVGEGT. Germline DNA was extracted too, while blood RNA derived from unsorted whole blood. Before the operation took place, roughly 4.2 milliliters of peripheral blood were collected. Study-level points and caveats: Comparison of CD4+ and CD8+ repertoires was precluded by bulk unsorted samples. Tumors and blood were compared for top-250-clone fraction, and tumors had the significantly higher value (p = 0.039).

This clonotype was found many times. Its antigen remains unidentified. Starting material of roughly 550 ng total RNA yielded TCR beta cDNA via a constant-region primer. Investigators got TCR beta libraries out of three nested multiplex PCR rounds, done with slightly modified ARM-PCR. The opening two PCR rounds, around 11 cycles each, paired TRBV1-TRBV30 forward primers with a C-beta reverse primer. TCRdb re-called the multiplex PCR reads with MiXCR, one entry per CDR3 protein. The sample has fewer than 350,000 distinct CDR3 sequences, 65% seen once. The chain recombines TRBV6-2 or TRBV6-3 with TRBJ1-5; 8 nucleotides line up with TRBD1. The receptor comes from a man aged 35-49 years with primary liver carcinoma and hepatitis B virus infection. The specimen was peripheral blood. CDR3 nucleotide sequence: TGTGCCAGCAGCCGTGGGACAGGTCCCAATCAGCCCCAGCATTTT. Translated: CASSRGTGPNQPQHF.